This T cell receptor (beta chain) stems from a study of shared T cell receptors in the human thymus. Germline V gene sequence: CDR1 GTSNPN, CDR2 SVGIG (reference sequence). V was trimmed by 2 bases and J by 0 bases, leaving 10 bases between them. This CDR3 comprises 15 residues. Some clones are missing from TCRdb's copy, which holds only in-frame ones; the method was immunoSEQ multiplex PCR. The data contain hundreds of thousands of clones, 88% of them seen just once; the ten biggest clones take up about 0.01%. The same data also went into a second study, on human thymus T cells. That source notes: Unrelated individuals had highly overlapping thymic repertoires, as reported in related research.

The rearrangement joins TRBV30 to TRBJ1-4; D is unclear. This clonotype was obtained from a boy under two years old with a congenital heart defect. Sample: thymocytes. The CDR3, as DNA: TGTGCCTGGAGTACGGCGGCTGCAACTAATGAAAAACTGTTTTTT. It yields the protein CAWSTAAATNEKLFF.